The present entry profiles one T cell receptor beta chain with its context. Its antigen is unidentified. This specimen belongs to a study of cytomegalovirus exposure and HLA in healthy donors. Study-wide results and caveats: Later work associated 17,000 or so TCR beta sequences with HLA alleles at 0.05 false discovery rate. Most TCR sequences were rare, but some public TCRs occurred in many donors.

The CDR3 spans 12 residues. Germline V gene data show CDR1 as MNHEY and CDR2 as SVGAGI. Trimming pared 5 bases from V and 6 bases from J, leaving 10 bases between. This PCR relied on a set of 60 Vbeta primers and 13 Jbeta primers. The assay was immunoSEQ multiplex PCR, and TCRdb's table has in-frame clones only and misses some. The repertoire consists of 180,000 or so clones, with about four fifths occurring once and the leading ten covering about 1.9%. This sequence joins TRBV6-5 and TRBJ1-1; weak D call: TRBD1 (6 bases). The receptor was derived from a woman aged 25 to 45 in good health and CMV-seronegative. Sequencing input: PBMCs. CDR3 protein: CASSQDSAEAFF. The CDR3 nucleotides are TGTGCCAGCAGTCAGGACAGTGCTGAAGCTTTCTTT.